Included here is one T cell receptor (beta chain) sequence, with context. Its specificity is unknown. V gave up 3 bases and J gave up 0 bases; unmatched junction bases: 5. This CDR3 contains 16 residues. The V gene's germline CDR1 is KGHDR and CDR2 SFDVKD. This record belongs to a study of identical twins. General study results and limits: For out-of-frame alpha sequences shared by twins, low generation probability was in excess.

MiXCR, applied by TCRdb to the 5' RACE reads, yields one record per CDR3 protein. The sample has about 470,000 distinct CDR3 sequences, 20% to 25% seen once. This sample also belongs to another study, concerning T cells expressing NK-cell markers. This second study notes: Of the CD8+ T cells in about 6 donors, 1.0-7.0% belonged to dominant NKG2C+ clonotypes. There were a few donors in whom these clonotypes also led the CD3+CD56-NKG2C+ fraction.

Material: CD4+ T cells sorted from blood. The TCR originated in a woman between 18 and 29 years old in good health. The rearrangement links TRBV24-1 to TRBJ2-3, with 7 bases identical to TRBD1. CDR3 region: CATSDPRQGSTDTQYF. The CDR3 bases are TGTGCCACCAGTGATCCCAGACAGGGAAGCACAGATACGCAGTATTTT.